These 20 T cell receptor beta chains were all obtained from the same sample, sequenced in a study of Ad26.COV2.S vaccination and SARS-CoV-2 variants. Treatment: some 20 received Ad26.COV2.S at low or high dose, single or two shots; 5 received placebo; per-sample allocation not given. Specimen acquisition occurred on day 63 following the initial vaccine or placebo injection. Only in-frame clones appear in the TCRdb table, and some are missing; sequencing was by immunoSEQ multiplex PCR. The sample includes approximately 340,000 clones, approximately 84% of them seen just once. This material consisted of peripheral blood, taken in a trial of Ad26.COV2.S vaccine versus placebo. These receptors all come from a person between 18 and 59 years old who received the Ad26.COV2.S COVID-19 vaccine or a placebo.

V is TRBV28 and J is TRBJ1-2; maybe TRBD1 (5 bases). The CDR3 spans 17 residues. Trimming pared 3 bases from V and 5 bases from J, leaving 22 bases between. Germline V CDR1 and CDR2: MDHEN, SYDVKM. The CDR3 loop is CASSFGADSNPLYGYTF. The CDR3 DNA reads TGTGCCAGCAGTTTCGGGGCTGACAGTAACCCTCTTTATGGCTACACCTTC.

The CDR3 DNA follows: TGCGCCAGCGGTCTCCTAGCGGGCGGCACAGATACGCAGTATTTT. Translated, it gives CASGLLAGGTDTQYF. This chain uses TRBV5-1 with TRBJ2-3, with TRBD2 matching 8 bases. Germline V lookup: CDR1 SGHRS, CDR2 YFSETQ. Trimming took 7 bases from V and 1 from J; bases not matched to a gene: 8. This CDR3 contains 15 residues.

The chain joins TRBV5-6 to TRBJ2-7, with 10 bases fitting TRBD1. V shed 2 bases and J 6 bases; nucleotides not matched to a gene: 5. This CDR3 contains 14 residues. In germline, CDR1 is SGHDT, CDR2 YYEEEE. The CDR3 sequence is CASSFGTGVSEQYF. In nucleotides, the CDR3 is TGTGCCAGCAGCTTTGGGACAGGGGTTAGCGAGCAGTACTTC.

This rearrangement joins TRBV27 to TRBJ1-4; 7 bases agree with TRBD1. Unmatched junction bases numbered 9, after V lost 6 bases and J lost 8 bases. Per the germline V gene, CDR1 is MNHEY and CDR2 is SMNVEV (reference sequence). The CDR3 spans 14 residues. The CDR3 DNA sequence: TGTGCCAGCAGCAATGACAGGGACCGGGAAAAACTGTTTTTT. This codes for CASSNDRDREKLFF. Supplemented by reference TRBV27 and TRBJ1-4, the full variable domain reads EAQVTQNPRYLITVTGKKLTVTCSQNMNHEYMSWYRQDPGLGLRQIYYSMNVEVTDKGDVPEGYKVSRKEKRNFPLILESPSPNQTSLYFCASSNDRDREKLFFGSGTQLSVL.

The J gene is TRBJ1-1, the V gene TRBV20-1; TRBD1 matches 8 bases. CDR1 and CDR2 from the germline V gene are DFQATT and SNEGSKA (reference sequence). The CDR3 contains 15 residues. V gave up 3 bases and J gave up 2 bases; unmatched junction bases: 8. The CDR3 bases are TGCAGTGCTAGTAGGCGGGGACAGGTTAACACTGAAGCTTTCTTT. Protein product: CSASRRGQVNTEAFF.

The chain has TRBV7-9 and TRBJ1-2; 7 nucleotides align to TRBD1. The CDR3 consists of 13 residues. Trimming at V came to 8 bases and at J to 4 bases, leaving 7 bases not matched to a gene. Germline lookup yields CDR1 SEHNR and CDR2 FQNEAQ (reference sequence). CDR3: CASDRQGSYGYTF. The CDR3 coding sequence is TGTGCCAGCGACCGACAGGGTTCCTATGGCTACACCTTC.

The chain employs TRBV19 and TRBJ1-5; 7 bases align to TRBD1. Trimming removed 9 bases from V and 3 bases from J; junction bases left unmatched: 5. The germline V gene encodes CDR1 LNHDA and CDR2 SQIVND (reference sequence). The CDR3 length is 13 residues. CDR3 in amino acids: CASTGQHNQPQHF. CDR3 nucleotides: TGTGCCAGCACGGGACAGCACAATCAGCCCCAGCATTTT.

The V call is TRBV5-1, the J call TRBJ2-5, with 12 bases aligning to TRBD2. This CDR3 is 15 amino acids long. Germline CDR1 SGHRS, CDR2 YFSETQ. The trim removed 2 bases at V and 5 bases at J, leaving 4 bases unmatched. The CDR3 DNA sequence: TGCGCCAGCAGCTTACTAGCGGGGGGAGGCGAGACCCAGTACTTC. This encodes CASSLLAGGGETQYF. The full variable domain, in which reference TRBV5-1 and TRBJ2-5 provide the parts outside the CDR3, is KAGVTQTPRYLIKTRGQQVTLSCSPISGHRSVSWYQQTPGQGLQFLFEYFSETQRNKGNFPGRFSGRQFSNSRSEMNVSTLELGDSALYLCASSLLAGGGETQYFGPGTRLLVL.

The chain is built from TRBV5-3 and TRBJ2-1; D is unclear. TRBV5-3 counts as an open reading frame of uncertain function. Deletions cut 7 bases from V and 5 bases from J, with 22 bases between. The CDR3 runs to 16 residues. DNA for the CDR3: TGTGCCAGAGACGCGGCTGGGCTAGTGAAAAACAATGAGCAGTTCTTC. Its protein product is CARDAAGLVKNNEQFF.

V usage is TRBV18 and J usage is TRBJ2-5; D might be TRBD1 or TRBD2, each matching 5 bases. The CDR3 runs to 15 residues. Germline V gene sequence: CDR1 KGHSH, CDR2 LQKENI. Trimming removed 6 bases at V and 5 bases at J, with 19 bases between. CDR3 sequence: CASSPTDGGGETQYF. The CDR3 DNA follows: TGTGCCAGCTCCCCAACCGATGGGGGTGGGGAGACCCAGTACTTC.

CDR3 in DNA: TGTGCCAGCACCGTGACAGGGTACGGCTACACCTTC. Encoded protein: CASTVTGYGYTF. The chain employs TRBV5-5 and TRBJ1-2, with 7 bases fitting TRBD1. V lost 6 bases and J lost 8; bases outside the gene matches: 7. The CDR3 is 12 residues long. Germline values: CDR1 SGHKS, CDR2 YYEKEE (reference sequence). Looking up the rest from reference TRBV5-5 and TRBJ1-2 gives the full variable domain: DAGVTQSPTHLIKTRGQQVTLRCSPISGHKSVSWYQQVLGQGPQFIFQYYEKEERGRGNFPDRFSARQFPNYSSELNVNALLLGDSALYLCASTVTGYGYTFGSGTRLTVV.

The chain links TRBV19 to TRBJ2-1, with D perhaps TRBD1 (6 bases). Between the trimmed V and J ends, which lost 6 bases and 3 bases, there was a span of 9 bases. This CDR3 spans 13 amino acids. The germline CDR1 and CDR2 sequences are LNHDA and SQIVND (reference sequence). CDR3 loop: CASSQGFYNEQFF. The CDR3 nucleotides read TGTGCCAGTAGCCAGGGGTTCTACAATGAGCAGTTCTTC.

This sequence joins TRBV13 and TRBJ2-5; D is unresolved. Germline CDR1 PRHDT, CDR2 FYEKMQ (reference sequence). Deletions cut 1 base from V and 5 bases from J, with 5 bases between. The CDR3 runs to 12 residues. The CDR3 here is CASSLVAETQYF. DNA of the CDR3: TGTGCCAGCAGCTTAGTTGCCGAGACCCAGTACTTC.

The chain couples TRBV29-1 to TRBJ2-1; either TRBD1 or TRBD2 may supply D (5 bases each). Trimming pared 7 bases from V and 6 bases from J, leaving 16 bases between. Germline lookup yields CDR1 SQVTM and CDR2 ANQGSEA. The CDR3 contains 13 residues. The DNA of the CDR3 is TGCAGCGGGGACCCTCGGAACGGCAATGAGCAGTTCTTC. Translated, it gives CSGDPRNGNEQFF.

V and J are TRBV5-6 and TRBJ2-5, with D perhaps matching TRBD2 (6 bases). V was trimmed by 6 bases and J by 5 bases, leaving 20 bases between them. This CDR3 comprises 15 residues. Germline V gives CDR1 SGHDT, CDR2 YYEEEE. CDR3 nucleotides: TGTGCCAGCACCTCAGTCACCATTGGGAGGGAGACCCAGTACTTC. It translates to CASTSVTIGRETQYF.

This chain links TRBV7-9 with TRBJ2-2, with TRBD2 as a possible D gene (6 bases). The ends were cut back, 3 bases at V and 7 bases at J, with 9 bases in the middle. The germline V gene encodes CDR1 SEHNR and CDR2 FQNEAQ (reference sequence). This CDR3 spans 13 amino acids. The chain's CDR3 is CASSLEGSGELFF. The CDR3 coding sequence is TGTGCCAGCAGCTTGGAGGGAAGCGGGGAGCTGTTTTTT.

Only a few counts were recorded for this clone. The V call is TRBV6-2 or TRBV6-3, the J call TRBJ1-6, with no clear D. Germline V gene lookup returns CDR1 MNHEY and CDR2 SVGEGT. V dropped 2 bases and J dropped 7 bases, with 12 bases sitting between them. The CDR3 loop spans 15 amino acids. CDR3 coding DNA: TGTGCCAGCAGTTACGGGGTTCTAAAGAATTCACCCCTCCACTTT. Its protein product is CASSYGVLKNSPLHF.

The CDR3 loop reads CASSQGRGEKLFF. CDR3 DNA sequence: TGTGCCAGCAGCCAAGGCAGGGGTGAAAAACTGTTTTTT. The rearrangement joins TRBV3-1 (or the pseudogene TRBV3-2) to TRBJ1-4, with D possibly matching TRBD1 (6 bases). Germline V gene sequence: CDR1 LGHDT, CDR2 YNNKEL (reference sequence). CDR3 length: 13 amino acids. V was trimmed by 1 base and J by 7 bases, leaving 7 bases between them.

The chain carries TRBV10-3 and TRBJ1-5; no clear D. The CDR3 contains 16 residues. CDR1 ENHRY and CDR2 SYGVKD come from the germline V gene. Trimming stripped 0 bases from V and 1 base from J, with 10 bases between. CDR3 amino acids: CAISESIKTSNQPQHF. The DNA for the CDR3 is TGTGCCATCAGTGAGTCTATTAAAACAAGCAATCAGCCCCAGCATTTT.

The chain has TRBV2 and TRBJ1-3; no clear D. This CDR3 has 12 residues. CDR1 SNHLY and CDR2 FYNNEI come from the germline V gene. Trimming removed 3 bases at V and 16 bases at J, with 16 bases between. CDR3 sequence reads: CASSDWRAVQYF. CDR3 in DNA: TGTGCCAGCAGTGATTGGCGGGCAGTACAGTATTTT. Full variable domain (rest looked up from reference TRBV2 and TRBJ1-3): EPEVTQTPSHQVTQMGQEVILRCVPISNHLYFYWYRQILGQKVEFLVSFYNNEISEKSEIFDDQFSVERPDGSNFTLKIRSTKLEDSAMYFCASSDWRAVQYFGEGSWLTVV.